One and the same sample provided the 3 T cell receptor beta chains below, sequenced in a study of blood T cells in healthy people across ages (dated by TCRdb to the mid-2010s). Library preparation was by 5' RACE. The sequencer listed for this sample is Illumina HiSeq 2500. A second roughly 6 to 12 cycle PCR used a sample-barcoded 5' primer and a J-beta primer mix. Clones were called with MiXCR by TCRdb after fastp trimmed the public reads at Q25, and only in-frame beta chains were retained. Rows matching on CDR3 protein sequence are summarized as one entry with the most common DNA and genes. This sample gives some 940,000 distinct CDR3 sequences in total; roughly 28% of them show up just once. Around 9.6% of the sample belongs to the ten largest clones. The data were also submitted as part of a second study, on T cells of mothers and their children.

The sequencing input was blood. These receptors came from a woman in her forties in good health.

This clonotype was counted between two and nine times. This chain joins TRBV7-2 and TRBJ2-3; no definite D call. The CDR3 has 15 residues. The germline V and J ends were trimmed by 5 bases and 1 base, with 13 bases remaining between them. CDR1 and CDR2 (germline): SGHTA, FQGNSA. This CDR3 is CASSDTGHGTDTQYF. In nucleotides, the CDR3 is TGTGCCAGCAGCGACACGGGCCACGGCACAGATACGCAGTATTTT.

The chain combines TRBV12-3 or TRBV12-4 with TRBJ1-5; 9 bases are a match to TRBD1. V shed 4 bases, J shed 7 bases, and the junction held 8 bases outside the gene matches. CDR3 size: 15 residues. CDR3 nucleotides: TGTGCCAGCAGTTCTTACAGGGGGCACCGCCAGCCCCAGCATTTT. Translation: CASSSYRGHRQPQHF.

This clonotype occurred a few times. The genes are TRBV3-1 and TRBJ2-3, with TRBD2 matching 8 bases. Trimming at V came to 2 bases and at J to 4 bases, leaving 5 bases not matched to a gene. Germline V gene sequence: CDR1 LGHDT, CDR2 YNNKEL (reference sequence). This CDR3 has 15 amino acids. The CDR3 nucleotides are TGTGCCAGCAGCCAACGGGGGGGCCCGGCAGATACGCAGTATTTT. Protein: CASSQRGGPADTQYF.